The subject of this entry is one T cell receptor beta chain. This clone was observed a few times. Its cognate antigen has yet to be identified. The sample holds no much larger clone one base away, and base qualities are not on file. The record originates from a study of blood T cell repertoires in COVID-19 (dated by TCRdb to about 2020). About the study as a whole: Samples covering the acute and convalescent phases of COVID-19 were provided by collaborators in the United States, Italy and Spain. The prospective study material was composed of cDNA or gDNA derived from T cells, B-cell-depleted T cells, or PBMCs. Subjects who had been exposed to COVID-19, were actively infected with it, or had recovered from it provided the deeply sampled blood TCRbeta repertoires that made up the dataset. The repertoires were released in a freely available public database intended as a resource for research on the immune response to SARS-CoV-2. The samples were drawn from the first 160 participants of the ongoing ImmuneRACE study and from 1,254 subjects provided by 6 global collaborators. Sample metadata almost always included a de-identified subject ID, COVID-19 status, age in years and sex. Where available, HLA class I and class II types were taken from metadata supplied by the sample provider and were not determined by assay-based typing. Summary of the overall study and its limitations: Clinical and demographic metadata were provided uncurated, with the amount varying by source and participant.

Collaborating institutions collected whole blood in K2EDTA tubes following their own protocols. For TCRbeta analysis, collaborators shipped samples as frozen whole blood, isolated PBMCs, or DNA extracted from either of those sample types. The CDR3, cysteine through phenylalanine, is 11 amino acids long. Just CDR3 DNA is preserved here, 33 bases in frame from base 1. Sequences LNHDA (CDR1) and SQIVND (CDR2) are obtained from the germline V gene (reference sequence). V was cut back by 2 bases and J by 9 bases, leaving a gap of 6 bases between them. The immunoSEQ Assay, a bias-controlled multiplex PCR, was used to amplify TCRbeta CDR3 regions from genomic DNA. The authors' analysis ran thus. The number of nucleated cells in each sample was estimated by amplification of reference gene primers within the assay. Sequence reads were collapsed and filtered to measure the absolute abundance of every unique TCRbeta CDR3 rearrangement. For each sample, productive Simpson clonality was calculated as the square root of Simpson's diversity index over productive rearrangements. TCRdb obtained this table from immuneACCESS and retained in-frame rearrangements with V and J assigned. These tables miss some clones; where compared with another copy, unresolved V genes account for less than half of the shortfall, and the remainder is unexplained. For V, J and clone size, that table is used; D and trimming come from the DNA. The sample profile shows about 100,000 clones; approximately 81% of them were found once. The ten largest clones add up to roughly 13% of the sample.

Sequencing was performed on peripheral blood. This clonotype was sampled from a human donor in a cohort sampled during active COVID-19. The V and J segments used are TRBV19 and TRBJ2-3; no D gene is confidently identified. CDR3 protein: CASSIRGTQYF. The DNA is as follows: TGTGCCAGTAGTATAAGAGGAACGCAGTATTTT.